Listed here is a single TCR beta chain. Its antigen is still unknown. There are no base qualities to consult, and no much larger clone falls within one base. This entry comes from a study of blood T cell repertoires in COVID-19 (dated by TCRdb to the early 2020s). At the level of the whole study: Samples covering the acute and convalescent phases of COVID-19 were provided by collaborators in the United States, Italy and Spain. Where available, HLA class I and class II types were obtained from metadata supplied by the sample provider rather than from assay-based typing. The material from the prospective study consisted of cDNA or gDNA derived from T cells, B-cell-depleted T cells, or PBMCs. A freely available public database, intended as a resource for researchers studying the immune response to SARS-CoV-2, is where the repertoires were released. Samples were obtained from the ongoing ImmuneRACE study (first 160 participants) and from over a thousand subjects provided by 6 global collaborators. Deeply sampled blood TCRbeta repertoires from subjects exposed to, actively infected with, or recovered from COVID-19 were included in the dataset. The sample metadata nearly always contained a de-identified subject ID, COVID-19 status, age in years and sex.

Each collaborating institution followed its own protocols to collect whole blood in K2EDTA tubes. For TCRbeta analysis, collaborator samples were shipped as frozen whole blood, as isolated PBMCs, or as DNA extracted from either sample type. Spanning cysteine to phenylalanine, the CDR3 consists of 15 amino acids. The CDR3 DNA has 45 bases and is translated from base 1. CDR1 and CDR2 are drawn from the germline V gene: SGHDT, YYEEEE. Trimming leaves V shorter by 4 bases and J shorter by 6 bases, with the junction holding 9 bases beyond the gene matches. General study outcomes and caveats: The amount of clinical and demographic metadata varied by source and participant and was provided uncurated.

TCRbeta CDR3 regions were amplified from genomic DNA using the immunoSEQ Assay, a bias-controlled multiplex PCR. The original methods were these. Within the assay, amplification of reference gene primers was used to estimate how many nucleated cells each sample contained. To quantify the absolute abundance of each unique TCRbeta CDR3 rearrangement, sequence reads were collapsed and filtered. For each sample, productive Simpson clonality was calculated as the square root of Simpson's diversity index over productive rearrangements. TCRdb took this table from immuneACCESS and kept in-frame rearrangements with V and J called. Such tables lack part of the clones; where checked against another copy, unresolved V genes explain under half of the gap, and the rest is unexplained. The DNA gave D and trimming, while V, J and clone size come from that table. The sample table records roughly 250,000 clones; about 81% of these occur just once. The ten largest make up 12% of the sample.

Rearrangement joined TRBV5-6 to TRBJ1-5; 8 middle bases align to TRBD1. This TCR came from a woman aged 55-69 years with active or convalescent COVID-19. Specimen: peripheral blood. The DNA is as follows: TGTGCCAGCAGCGGACAGGGTGAAAGAAGTCAGCCCCAGCATTTT. It translates to CASSGQGERSQPQHF.